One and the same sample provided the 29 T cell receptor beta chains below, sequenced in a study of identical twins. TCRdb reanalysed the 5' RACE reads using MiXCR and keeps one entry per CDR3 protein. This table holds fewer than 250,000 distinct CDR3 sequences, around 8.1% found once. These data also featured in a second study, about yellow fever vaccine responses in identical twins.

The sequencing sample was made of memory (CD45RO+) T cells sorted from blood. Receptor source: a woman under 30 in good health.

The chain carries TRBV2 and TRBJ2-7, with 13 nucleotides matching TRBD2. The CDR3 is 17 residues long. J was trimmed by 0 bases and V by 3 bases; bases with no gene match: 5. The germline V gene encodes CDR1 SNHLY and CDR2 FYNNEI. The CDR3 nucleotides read TGTGCCAGCAGTGACCCGGGACTAGCGGGGAGCTCCTACGAGCAGTACTTC. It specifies CASSDPGLAGSSYEQYF.

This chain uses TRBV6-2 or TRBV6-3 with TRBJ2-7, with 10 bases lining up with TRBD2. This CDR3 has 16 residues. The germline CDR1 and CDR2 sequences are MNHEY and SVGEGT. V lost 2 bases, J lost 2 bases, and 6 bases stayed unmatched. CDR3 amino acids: CASSYGRLAGAYEQYF. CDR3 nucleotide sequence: TGTGCCAGCAGTTACGGTAGGCTAGCGGGAGCCTACGAGCAGTACTTC.

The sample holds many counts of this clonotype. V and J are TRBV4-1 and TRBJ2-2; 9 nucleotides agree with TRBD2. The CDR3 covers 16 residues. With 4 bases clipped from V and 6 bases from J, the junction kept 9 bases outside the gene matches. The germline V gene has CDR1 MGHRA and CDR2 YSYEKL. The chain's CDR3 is CASSRVPGLAAGELFF. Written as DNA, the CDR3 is TGCGCCAGCAGCCGAGTTCCGGGACTAGCCGCCGGGGAGCTGTTTTTT.

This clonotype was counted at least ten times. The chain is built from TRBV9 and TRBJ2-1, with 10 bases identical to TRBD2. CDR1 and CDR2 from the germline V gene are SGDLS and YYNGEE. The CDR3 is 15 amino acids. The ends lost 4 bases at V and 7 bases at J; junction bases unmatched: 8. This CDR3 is CASSPHSGGRNEQFF. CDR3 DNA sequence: TGTGCCAGCAGCCCCCATAGCGGGGGGCGGAATGAGCAGTTCTTC.

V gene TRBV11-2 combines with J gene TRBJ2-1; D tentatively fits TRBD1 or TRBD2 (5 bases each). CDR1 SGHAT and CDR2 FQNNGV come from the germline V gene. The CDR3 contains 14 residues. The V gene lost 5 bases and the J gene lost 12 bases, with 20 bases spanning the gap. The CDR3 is CASSKTGTDTRQFF. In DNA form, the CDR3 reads TGTGCCAGCAGCAAAACCGGGACCGACACTCGGCAGTTCTTC. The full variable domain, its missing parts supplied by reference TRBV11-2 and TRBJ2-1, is EAGVAQSPRYKIIEKRQSVAFWCNPISGHATLYWYQQILGQGPKLLIQFQNNGVVDDSQLPKDRFSAERLKGVDSTLKIQPAKLEDSAVYLCASSKTGTDTRQFFGPGTRLTVL.

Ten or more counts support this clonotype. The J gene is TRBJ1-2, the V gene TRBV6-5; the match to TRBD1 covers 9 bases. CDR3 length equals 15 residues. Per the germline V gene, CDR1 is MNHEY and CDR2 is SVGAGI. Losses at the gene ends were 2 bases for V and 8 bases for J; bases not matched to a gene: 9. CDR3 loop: CASSYPGTGTGGYTF. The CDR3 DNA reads TGTGCCAGCAGTTACCCCGGGACAGGGACGGGGGGCTACACCTTC.

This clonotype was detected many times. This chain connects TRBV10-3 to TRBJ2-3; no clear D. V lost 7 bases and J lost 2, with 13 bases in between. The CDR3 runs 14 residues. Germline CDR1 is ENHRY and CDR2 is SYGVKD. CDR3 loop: CAIKGGRLTDTQYF. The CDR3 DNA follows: TGTGCCATCAAGGGCGGCAGGCTCACAGATACGCAGTATTTT.

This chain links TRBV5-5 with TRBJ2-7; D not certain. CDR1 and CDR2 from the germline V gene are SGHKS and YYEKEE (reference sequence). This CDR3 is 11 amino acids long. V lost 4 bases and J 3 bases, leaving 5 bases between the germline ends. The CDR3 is CASSTVYEQYF. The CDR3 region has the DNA TGTGCCAGCAGCACCGTCTACGAGCAGTACTTC.

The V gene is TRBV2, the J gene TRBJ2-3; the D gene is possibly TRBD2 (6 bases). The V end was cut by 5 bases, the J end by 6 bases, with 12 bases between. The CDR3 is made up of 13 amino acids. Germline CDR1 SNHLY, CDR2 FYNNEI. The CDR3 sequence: CASSSEGWDTQYF. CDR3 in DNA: TGTGCCAGCAGTTCGGAGGGGTGGGATACGCAGTATTTT.

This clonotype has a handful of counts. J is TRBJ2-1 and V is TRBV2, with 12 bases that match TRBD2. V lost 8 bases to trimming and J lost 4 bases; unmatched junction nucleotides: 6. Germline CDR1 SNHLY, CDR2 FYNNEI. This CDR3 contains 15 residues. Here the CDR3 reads CASSTGLAGYNEQFF. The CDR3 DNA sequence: TGTGCCAGCTCCACCGGACTAGCGGGATACAATGAGCAGTTCTTC.

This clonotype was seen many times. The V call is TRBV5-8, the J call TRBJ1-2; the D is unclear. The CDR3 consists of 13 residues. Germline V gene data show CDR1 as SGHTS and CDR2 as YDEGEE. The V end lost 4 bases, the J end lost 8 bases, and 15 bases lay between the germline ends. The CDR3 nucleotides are TGTGCCAGCAGCACTCCCGCCGGAGAGGGCTACACCTTC. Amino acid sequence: CASSTPAGEGYTF.

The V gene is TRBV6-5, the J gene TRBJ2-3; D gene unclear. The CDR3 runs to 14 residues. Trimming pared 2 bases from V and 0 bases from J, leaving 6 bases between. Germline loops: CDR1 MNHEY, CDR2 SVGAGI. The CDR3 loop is CASSYGVSTDTQYF. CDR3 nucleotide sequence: TGTGCCAGCAGTTACGGGGTTAGCACAGATACGCAGTATTTT.

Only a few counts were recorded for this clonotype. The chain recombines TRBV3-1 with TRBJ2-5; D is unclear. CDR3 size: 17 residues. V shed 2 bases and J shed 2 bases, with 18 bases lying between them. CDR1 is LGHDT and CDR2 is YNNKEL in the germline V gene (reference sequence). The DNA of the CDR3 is TGTGCCAGCAGCCAAATTACAGCGAGCCGGGCGCAAGAGACCCAGTACTTC. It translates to CASSQITASRAQETQYF.

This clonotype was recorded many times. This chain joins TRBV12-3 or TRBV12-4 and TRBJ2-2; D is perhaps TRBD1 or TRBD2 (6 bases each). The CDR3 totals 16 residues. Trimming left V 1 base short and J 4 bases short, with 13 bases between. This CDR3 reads CASSLVGGRGTGELFF. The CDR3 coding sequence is TGTGCCAGCAGTTTAGTTGGGGGGCGCGGCACCGGGGAGCTGTTTTTT.

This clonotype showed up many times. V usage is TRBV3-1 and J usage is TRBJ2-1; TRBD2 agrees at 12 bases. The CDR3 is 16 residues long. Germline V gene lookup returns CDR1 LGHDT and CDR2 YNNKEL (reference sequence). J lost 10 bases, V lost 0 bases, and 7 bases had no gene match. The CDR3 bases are TGTGCCAGCAGCCAAGATCCTAGCGGGGGGGTCAGGGAGCAGTTCTTC. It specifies CASSQDPSGGVREQFF.

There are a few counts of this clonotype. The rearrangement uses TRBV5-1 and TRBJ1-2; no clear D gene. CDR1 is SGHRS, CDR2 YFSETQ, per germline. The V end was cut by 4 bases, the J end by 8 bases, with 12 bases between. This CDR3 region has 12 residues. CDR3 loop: CASSPGGLGYTF. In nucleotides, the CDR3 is TGCGCCAGCAGCCCGGGAGGGCTCGGCTACACCTTC.

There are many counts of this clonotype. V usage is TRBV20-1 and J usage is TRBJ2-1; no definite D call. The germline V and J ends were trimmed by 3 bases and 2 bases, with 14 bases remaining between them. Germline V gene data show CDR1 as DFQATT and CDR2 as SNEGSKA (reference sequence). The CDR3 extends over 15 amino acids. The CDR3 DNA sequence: TGCAGTGCTAGGGTTGCGTCCTCCCCCTACAATGAGCAGTTCTTC. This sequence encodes CSARVASSPYNEQFF.

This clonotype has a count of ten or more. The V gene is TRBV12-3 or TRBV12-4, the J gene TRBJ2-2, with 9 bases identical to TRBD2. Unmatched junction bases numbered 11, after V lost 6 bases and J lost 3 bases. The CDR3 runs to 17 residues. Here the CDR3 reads CASRPTIAGAYTGELFF. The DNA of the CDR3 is TGTGCCAGCAGACCAACCATAGCGGGAGCGTACACCGGGGAGCTGTTTTTT.

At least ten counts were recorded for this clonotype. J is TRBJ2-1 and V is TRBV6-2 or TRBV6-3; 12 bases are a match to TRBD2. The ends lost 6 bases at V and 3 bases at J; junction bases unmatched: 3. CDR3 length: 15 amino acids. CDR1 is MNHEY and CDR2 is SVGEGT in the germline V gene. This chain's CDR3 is CASSRTSGDYNEQFF. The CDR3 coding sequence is TGTGCCAGCAGCAGGACTAGCGGGGACTACAATGAGCAGTTCTTC.

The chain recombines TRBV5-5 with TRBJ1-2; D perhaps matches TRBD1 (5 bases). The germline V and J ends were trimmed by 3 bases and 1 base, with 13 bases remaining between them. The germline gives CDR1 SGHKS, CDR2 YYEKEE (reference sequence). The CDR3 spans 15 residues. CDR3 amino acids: CASSWGTDYNYGYTF. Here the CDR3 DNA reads TGTGCCAGCAGCTGGGGCACAGACTATAACTATGGCTACACCTTC.

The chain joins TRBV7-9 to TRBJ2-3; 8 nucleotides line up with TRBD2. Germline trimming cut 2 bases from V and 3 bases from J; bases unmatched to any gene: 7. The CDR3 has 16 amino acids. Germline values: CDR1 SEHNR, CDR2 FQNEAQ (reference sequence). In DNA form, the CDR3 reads TGTGCCAGCAGCTTACTAGCGGGTGTATTTACAGATACGCAGTATTTT. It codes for CASSLLAGVFTDTQYF.

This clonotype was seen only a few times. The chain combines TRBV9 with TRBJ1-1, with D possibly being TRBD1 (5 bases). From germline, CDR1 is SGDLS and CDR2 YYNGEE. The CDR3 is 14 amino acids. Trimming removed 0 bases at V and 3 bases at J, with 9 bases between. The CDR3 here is CASSVGRADTEAFF. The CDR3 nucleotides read TGTGCCAGCAGCGTAGGCAGGGCTGACACTGAAGCTTTCTTT.

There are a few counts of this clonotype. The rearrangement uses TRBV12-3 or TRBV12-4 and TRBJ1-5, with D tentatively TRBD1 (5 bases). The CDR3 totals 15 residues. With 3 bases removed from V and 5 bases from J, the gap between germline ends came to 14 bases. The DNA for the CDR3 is TGTGCCAGCAGTTTTGATTTCACAGGCGATCAGCCCCAGCATTTT. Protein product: CASSFDFTGDQPQHF.

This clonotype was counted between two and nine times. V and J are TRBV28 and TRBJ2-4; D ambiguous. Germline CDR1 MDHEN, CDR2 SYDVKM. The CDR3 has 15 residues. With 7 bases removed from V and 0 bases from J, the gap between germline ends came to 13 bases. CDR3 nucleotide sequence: TGTGCCAGCAAAGGACGGACCCTAGCCAAAAACATTCAGTACTTC. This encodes CASKGRTLAKNIQYF.

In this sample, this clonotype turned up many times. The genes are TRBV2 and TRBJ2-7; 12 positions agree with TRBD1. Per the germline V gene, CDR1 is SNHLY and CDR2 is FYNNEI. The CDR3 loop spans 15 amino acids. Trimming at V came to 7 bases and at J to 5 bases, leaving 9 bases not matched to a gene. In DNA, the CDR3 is TGTGCCAGCACCCCCGAGGGACAGGGGGCACACGAGCAGTACTTC. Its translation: CASTPEGQGAHEQYF.

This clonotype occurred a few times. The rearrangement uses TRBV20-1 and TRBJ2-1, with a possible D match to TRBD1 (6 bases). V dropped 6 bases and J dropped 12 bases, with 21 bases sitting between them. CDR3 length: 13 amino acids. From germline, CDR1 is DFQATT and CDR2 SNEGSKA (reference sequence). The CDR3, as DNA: TGCAGTGCCACCCCCTTACAGGGACCTCGGCAGTTCTTC. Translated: CSATPLQGPRQFF.

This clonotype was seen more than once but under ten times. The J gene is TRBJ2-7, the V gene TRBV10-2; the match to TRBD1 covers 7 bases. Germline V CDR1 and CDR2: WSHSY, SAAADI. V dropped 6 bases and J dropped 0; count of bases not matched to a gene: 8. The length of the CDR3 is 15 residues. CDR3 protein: CASRLDRKNSYEQYF. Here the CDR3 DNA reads TGCGCCAGCAGATTGGACAGGAAAAACTCCTACGAGCAGTACTTC.

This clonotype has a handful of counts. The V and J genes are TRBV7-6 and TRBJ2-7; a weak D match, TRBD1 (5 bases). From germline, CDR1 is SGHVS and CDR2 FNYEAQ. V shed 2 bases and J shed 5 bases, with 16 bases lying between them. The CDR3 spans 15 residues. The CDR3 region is CASSLTQGSANEQYF. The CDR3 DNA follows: TGTGCCAGCAGCTTAACTCAGGGTAGTGCGAACGAGCAGTACTTC.

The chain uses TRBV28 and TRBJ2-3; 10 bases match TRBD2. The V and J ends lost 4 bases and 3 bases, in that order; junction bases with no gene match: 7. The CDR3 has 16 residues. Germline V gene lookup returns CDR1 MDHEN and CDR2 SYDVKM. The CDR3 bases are TGTGCCAGCAGTTCAGGCCGTAGCGGGAGGACAGATACGCAGTATTTT. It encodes CASSSGRSGRTDTQYF.